This T cell receptor (beta chain) was recovered during a study of Ad26.COV2.S vaccination and SARS-CoV-2 variants. Whole-study results and caveats: Reported findings describe substantial breadth in spike-specific CD8+ and CD4+ T cell responses following vaccination.

The CDR3 sequence is 17 residues long. Per the germline V gene, CDR1 is SGHNT and CDR2 is YENEEA. The junction had 8 bases not matched to a gene; V was cut back by 5 bases and J by 4 bases. Profiled with immunoSEQ multiplex PCR; TCRdb holds only in-frame clones, not every one. The sample shows some 320,000 clones, more than 70% of them seen only once. As to treatment: around 19 received Ad26.COV2.S at low or high dose, single or two shots; roughly five received placebo; per-sample allocation not given. Sampling happened 63 days after the first vaccine or placebo injection. In Boston, an adult donor aged 18-55 years took part. An Ad26 vector carrying the Wuhan-strain SARS-CoV-2 spike served as the vaccine. Notes on this clone: The antigen remains unidentified.

The TCR sequence derives from a person aged 18-65 years who received the Ad26.COV2.S COVID-19 vaccine or a placebo. The sample here was peripheral blood, taken in a trial of Ad26.COV2.S vaccine versus placebo. The chain has TRBV11-3 and TRBJ2-3; 14 bases fit TRBD2. CDR3 DNA sequence: TGTGCCAGCAGCCCCTCATCGACTAGCGGGGGGGCAGATACGCAGTATTTT. Translation gives CASSPSSTSGGADTQYF. Together with reference TRBV11-3 and TRBJ2-3, the CDR3 gives the full variable domain: EAGVVQSPRYKIIEKKQPVAFWCNPISGHNTLYWYLQNLGQGPELLIRYENEEAVDDSQLPKDRFSAERLKGVDSTLKIQPAELGDSAVYLCASSPSSTSGGADTQYFGPGTRLTVL.